This TCR beta chain was captured by sequencing in a study of T cell responses to AZD1222 COVID-19 vaccine. In its sample, this clone was seen a few times. Method: immunoSEQ multiplex PCR; TCRdb's copy keeps in-frame clones and lacks some. Found here are 150,000 to 200,000 clones, around 92% of them singletons; the top ten hold 8% to 13%. Sequences were derived from peripheral blood, sampled on day 0 of AZD1222 vaccination. The source of this sequence is an adult in good health.

The CDR3 sequence: CASSNRETGNTIYF. For the CDR3, the DNA is TGTGCCAGCAGCAACAGGGAAACCGGAAACACCATATATTTT. This sequence joins TRBV6-5 and TRBJ1-3; D possibly corresponds to TRBD1 (6 bases). This CDR3 is built from 14 residues. Per germline, CDR1 MNHEY and CDR2 SVGAGI. With 6 bases removed from V and 4 bases from J, the gap between germline ends came to 13 bases.